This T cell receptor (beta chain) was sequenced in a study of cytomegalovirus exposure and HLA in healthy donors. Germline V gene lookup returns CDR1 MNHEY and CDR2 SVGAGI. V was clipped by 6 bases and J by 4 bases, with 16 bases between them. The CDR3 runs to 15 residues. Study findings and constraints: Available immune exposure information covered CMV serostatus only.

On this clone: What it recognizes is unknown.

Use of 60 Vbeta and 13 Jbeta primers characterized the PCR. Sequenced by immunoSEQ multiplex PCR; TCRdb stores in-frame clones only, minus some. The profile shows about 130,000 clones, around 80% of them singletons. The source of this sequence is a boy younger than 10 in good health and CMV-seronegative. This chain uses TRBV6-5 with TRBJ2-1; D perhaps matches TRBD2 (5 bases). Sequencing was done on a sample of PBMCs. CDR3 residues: CASSLSSSPYNEQFF. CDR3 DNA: TGTGCCAGCAGCTTATCCTCTAGCCCGTACAATGAGCAGTTCTTC.